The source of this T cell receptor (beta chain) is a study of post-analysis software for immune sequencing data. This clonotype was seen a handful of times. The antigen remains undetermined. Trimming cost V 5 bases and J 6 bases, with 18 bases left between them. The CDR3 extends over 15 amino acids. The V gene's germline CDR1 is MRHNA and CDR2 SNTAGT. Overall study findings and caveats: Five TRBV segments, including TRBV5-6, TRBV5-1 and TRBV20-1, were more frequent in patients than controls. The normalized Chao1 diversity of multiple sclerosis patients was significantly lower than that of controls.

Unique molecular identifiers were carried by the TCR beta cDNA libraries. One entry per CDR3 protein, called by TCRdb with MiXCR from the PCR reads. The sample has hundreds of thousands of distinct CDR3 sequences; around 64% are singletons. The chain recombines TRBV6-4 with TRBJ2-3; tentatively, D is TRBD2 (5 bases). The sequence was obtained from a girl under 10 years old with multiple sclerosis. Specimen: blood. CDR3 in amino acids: CASSSLGLPGDTQYF. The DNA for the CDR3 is TGTGCCAGCAGTTCTCTAGGACTCCCGGGGGATACGCAGTATTTT.